This entry concerns a single T cell receptor beta chain. This sample was included in a study of long-term antiretroviral therapy in people with HIV. V was clipped by 2 bases and J by 5 bases, with 10 bases between them. The CDR3 has 14 residues. Per germline, CDR1 SEHNR and CDR2 FQNEAQ (reference sequence). The libraries were made with immunoSEQ v3.0 at survey level. Data came from immunoSEQ multiplex PCR; TCRdb stores just in-frame clones and leaves some out. The sample includes around 25,000 clones, roughly 95% of them seen just once. The chain links TRBV7-9 to TRBJ2-1; D unresolved. The specimen comprised unsorted PBMCs, sampled more than 4.7 years after starting antiretroviral therapy. The receptor's source is a woman aged 45-65 years with HIV. CDR3: CASSLIGGDNEQFF. The CDR3 DNA reads TGTGCCAGCAGCTTAATAGGTGGGGACAATGAGCAGTTCTTC.